This T cell receptor beta chain is drawn from a study of T-cell memory formation after mild COVID-19. Constant-segment primers were used for 5'RACE, and the resulting TCR alpha and TCR beta cDNA libraries carried sample barcodes and UMIs. MiXCR, applied by TCRdb to the 5' RACE reads, yields one record per CDR3 protein. This table holds approximately 430,000 distinct CDR3 sequences, 20% to 30% found once. The V and J ends lost 5 bases and 4 bases, in that order; junction bases with no gene match: 21. Germline V CDR1 and CDR2: DFQATT, SNEGSKA (reference sequence). The CDR3 totals 18 residues. The sample comprised PBMCs or a T cell subset sorted from them (not recorded which). This chain joins TRBV20-1 and TRBJ2-7; 9 bases agree with TRBD1. The sequence was obtained from an adult woman who had mild COVID-19 (a few samples of this study predate the infection). Cell type and time point are not known. CDR3 amino acids: CSARRPPITGGYRYEQYF. The CDR3 DNA is TGCAGTGCTCGAAGACCACCTATAACAGGGGGCTATAGGTACGAGCAGTACTTC.